These 26 T cell receptor beta chains originate from one sample sequenced in a study of cytomegalovirus exposure and HLA in healthy donors. In the PCR, 60 Vbeta and 13 Jbeta primers were used. Sequencing was performed with immunoSEQ multiplex PCR; in TCRdb, only in-frame clones are kept and a portion is missing. The sample records 150,000 to 180,000 clones, around 79% being singletons. Material: PBMCs. These receptors were collected from a man aged 25-45 years in good health and CMV-seropositive.

The CDR3 region has the DNA TGTGCCAGCAGTGAAGCGCGCCAGGGTAAAGCTTTCTTT. This translates into CASSEARQGKAFF. The V gene is TRBV6-1, the J gene TRBJ1-1, with D possibly TRBD1 on 5 matching bases. Trimming took 0 bases from V and 9 from J, leaving 11 bases between them. Germline CDR1 reads MNHNS; CDR2 reads SASEGT. This CDR3 has 13 amino acids.

J is TRBJ2-3 and V is TRBV5-1, with D tentatively TRBD2 (5 bases). V was cut by 2 bases and J by 3 bases, with 13 bases left in between. The germline V gene encodes CDR1 SGHRS and CDR2 YFSETQ. The CDR3 length is 15 residues. The CDR3 is CASSFRGSLTDTQYF. The DNA of the CDR3 is TGCGCCAGCAGCTTCAGAGGGAGTTTGACAGATACGCAGTATTTT. Combining the CDR3 with reference TRBV5-1 and TRBJ2-3 gives the whole variable domain KAGVTQTPRYLIKTRGQQVTLSCSPISGHRSVSWYQQTPGQGLQFLFEYFSETQRNKGNFPGRFSGRQFSNSRSEMNVSTLELGDSALYLCASSFRGSLTDTQYFGPGTRLTVL.

This clone came up a few times. This rearrangement joins TRBV28 to TRBJ1-6; TRBD1 might be the D (5 bases). This CDR3 region has 14 residues. Germline CDR1 is MDHEN and CDR2 is SYDVKM. Trimming pared 4 bases from V and 7 bases from J, leaving 11 bases between. The CDR3 coding sequence is TGTGCCAGCAGTTATAACAGGCTCAATTCACCCCTCCACTTT. Translation gives CASSYNRLNSPLHF.

This clone has a handful of counts. The gene calls are TRBV15 and TRBJ2-7; 8 nucleotides match TRBD1. The CDR3 contains 14 residues. In germline, CDR1 is LNHNV, CDR2 YYDKDF (reference sequence). J gave up 6 bases and V 3 bases, and 7 bases lay outside the gene matches. Written as DNA, the CDR3 is TGTGCCACCAGCAGGCAGGGGGCCGGTAGCGAGCAGTACTTC. Amino acid sequence: CATSRQGAGSEQYF.

This chain uses TRBV28 with TRBJ1-2; 7 bases line up with TRBD1. Germline V gene lookup returns CDR1 MDHEN and CDR2 SYDVKM. CDR3 length: 13 amino acids. CDR3: CVTTPQGGYGYTF. In DNA, the CDR3 is TGTGTCACCACCCCTCAGGGGGGATATGGCTACACCTTC.

The rearrangement joins TRBV9 to TRBJ2-3; 7 bases are shared with TRBD1. Germline lookup yields CDR1 SGDLS and CDR2 YYNGEE. Trimming cost V 0 bases and J 1 base; bases outside gene matches: 11. The CDR3 is 18 amino acids. The CDR3 DNA reads as TGTGCCAGCAGCGTAGAGGGGACAGATCCTCGGGGCACAGATACGCAGTATTTT. Translation gives CASSVEGTDPRGTDTQYF.

The chain joins TRBV30 to TRBJ1-3; D unresolved. Deletions cut 3 bases from V and 0 bases from J, with 9 bases between. Germline V gene lookup returns CDR1 GTSNPN and CDR2 SVGIG (reference sequence). The CDR3 is made up of 14 amino acids. CDR3 sequence (DNA): TGTGCCTGGAGGGACGGGAGCTCTGGAAACACCATATATTTT. Protein: CAWRDGSSGNTIYF.

As to this clone: The same CDR3 is also encoded by other DNA sequences in this sample. The chain uses TRBV5-1 and TRBJ2-3, with 8 bases that match TRBD1. The CDR3 spans 14 residues. After removal of 0 bases from V and 4 bases from J, the junction contained 1 base not matched to a gene. Germline V CDR1 and CDR2: SGHRS, YFSETQ. The CDR3 sequence is CASSLGQGSDTQYF. The CDR3 DNA is TGCGCCAGCAGCTTGGGACAGGGGTCAGATACGCAGTATTTT.

This clone occurred a few times. The genes are TRBV5-1 and TRBJ2-1, with D maybe TRBD2 (5 bases). The CDR3 length is 15 residues. Looked up from germline, CDR1 is SGHRS and CDR2 is YFSETQ. V lost 0 bases, J lost 5 bases, and 12 bases lay in between. The CDR3 DNA follows: TGCGCCAGCAGCTTGGTAGGAGGCTCTAACAATGAGCAGTTCTTC. Protein sequence: CASSLVGGSNNEQFF.

The CDR3 sequence is CASSSPPLALRRAGELFF. In nucleotides, the CDR3 is TGCGCCAGCAGCTCCCCCCCCCTAGCTCTTAGGAGGGCCGGGGAGCTGTTTTTT. V is TRBV5-1 and J is TRBJ2-2, with a possible D match to TRBD2 (6 bases). Trimming shortened V by 3 bases and J by 6 bases, and 24 bases separated the two germline ends. The CDR3 runs to 18 residues. Germline V gene sequence: CDR1 SGHRS, CDR2 YFSETQ. Using reference TRBV5-1 and TRBJ2-2 for the parts outside the CDR3, the full variable domain is KAGVTQTPRYLIKTRGQQVTLSCSPISGHRSVSWYQQTPGQGLQFLFEYFSETQRNKGNFPGRFSGRQFSNSRSEMNVSTLELGDSALYLCASSSPPLALRRAGELFFGEGSRLTVL.

V is TRBV6-6 and J is TRBJ1-5; TRBD1 agrees at 9 bases. CDR1 is MNHNY and CDR2 is SVGAGI in the germline V gene (reference sequence). Trimming cost V 5 bases and J 6 bases; bases outside gene matches: 8. The CDR3 extends over 15 amino acids. Written as DNA, the CDR3 is TGTGCCAGCAGTGACCAGACAGGGGGAAGTCAGCCCCAGCATTTT. Its protein is CASSDQTGGSQPQHF.

Details on this clone: One end of the junction fails to match germline, which may point to a read error. The V gene is TRBV7-9, the J gene TRBJ2-3; D uncertain. Germline V CDR1 and CDR2: SEHNR, FQNEAQ (reference sequence). The CDR3 has 13 amino acids. CDR3 sequence reads: CSSSSNNADTQYF. DNA of the CDR3: TGTTCCAGCAGCTCGAACAATGCAGATACGCAGTATTTT.

This sequence joins TRBV20-1 and TRBJ1-2, with D hard to call. Germline CDR1 DFQATT, CDR2 SNEGSKA (reference sequence). Trimming cost V 3 bases and J 5 bases, with 7 bases left between them. This CDR3 region has 11 residues. The CDR3 DNA follows: TGCAGTGCTAGGATAACTTATGGCTACACCTTC. This codes for CSARITYGYTF.

This clone was observed a few times. The V gene is TRBV30, the J gene TRBJ2-3; TRBD2 matches 10 bases. The junction had 7 bases not matched to a gene; V was cut back by 2 bases and J by 2 bases. Germline loops: CDR1 GTSNPN, CDR2 SVGIG (reference sequence). The CDR3 has 16 amino acids. This CDR3 reads CAWSLAGAKYTDTQYF. Here the CDR3 DNA reads TGTGCCTGGAGTCTAGCGGGGGCTAAGTACACAGATACGCAGTATTTT.

The rearrangement uses TRBV12-5 and TRBJ2-7, with 7 positions matching TRBD1. V lost 5 bases and J lost 5; bases outside the gene matches: 15. The CDR3 runs to 16 residues. CDR1 LGHNT and CDR2 FRNRAP come from the germline V gene. This CDR3 is CASGPRQGLRIHEQYF. Written as DNA, the CDR3 is TGTGCTAGTGGTCCCCGACAGGGATTAAGGATTCACGAGCAGTACTTC.

The genes are TRBV18 and TRBJ1-1; TRBD1 matches 10 bases. With V trimmed by 8 bases and J by 2 bases, 11 bases remained unmatched. Germline-derived CDR1 and CDR2 are KGHSH and LQKENI. The CDR3 runs to 16 residues. This CDR3 is CASQAMGTGVNTEAFF. Here the CDR3 DNA reads TGTGCCAGCCAAGCGATGGGGACAGGGGTAAACACTGAAGCTTTCTTT.

V is TRBV27 and J is TRBJ2-2, with TRBD2 identical over 9 bases. CDR3 length: 15 residues. V lost 3 bases, J lost 5 bases, and 4 bases stayed unmatched. Germline values: CDR1 MNHEY, CDR2 SMNVEV (reference sequence). CDR3 region: CASSFSAGGTGELFF. The DNA for the CDR3 is TGTGCCAGCAGTTTTTCAGCGGGAGGAACCGGGGAGCTGTTTTTT.

This chain connects TRBV13 to TRBJ2-7; 11 bases are a match to TRBD2. The CDR3 contains 17 residues. The V gene's germline CDR1 is PRHDT and CDR2 FYEKMQ (reference sequence). Losses at the gene ends were 0 bases for V and 8 bases for J; bases not matched to a gene: 12. CDR3 amino acids: CASSLGGLAGGPIKQYF. Here the CDR3 DNA reads TGTGCCAGCAGCTTAGGGGGTCTAGCGGGGGGTCCGATCAAGCAGTACTTC.

The J gene is TRBJ2-1, the V gene TRBV6-5; D unresolved. The V end was cut by 3 bases, the J end by 8 bases, with 14 bases between. Germline values: CDR1 MNHEY, CDR2 SVGAGI. CDR3 size: 14 residues. CDR3: CASSYVAVGYEQFF. The CDR3 DNA sequence: TGTGCCAGCAGTTATGTAGCAGTCGGGTATGAGCAGTTCTTC.

This clone was detected a few times. The gene calls are TRBV5-1 and TRBJ2-1; 7 bases line up with TRBD1. With 0 bases clipped from V and 6 bases from J, the junction kept 3 bases outside the gene matches. This CDR3 spans 14 amino acids. CDR1 SGHRS and CDR2 YFSETQ come from the germline V gene. The CDR3 region is CASSLAYRGNEQFF. The CDR3 coding sequence is TGCGCCAGCAGCTTGGCCTACAGGGGCAATGAGCAGTTCTTC.

The chain carries TRBV6-1 and TRBJ1-4, with a possible D match to TRBD1 (5 bases). Between the trimmed V and J ends, which lost 7 bases and 8 bases, there was a span of 20 bases. CDR3 size: 15 residues. In germline, CDR1 is MNHNS, CDR2 SASEGT. In nucleotides, the CDR3 is TGTGCCAGCAAACAGGACCAGAGGATGGGGGAAAAACTGTTTTTT. It yields the protein CASKQDQRMGEKLFF.

This clone was picked up one time. This chain connects TRBV9 to TRBJ2-7; 11 positions match TRBD2. CDR3 length equals 16 residues. The trim removed 4 bases at V and 4 bases at J, leaving 10 bases unmatched. Germline V gene lookup returns CDR1 SGDLS and CDR2 YYNGEE. In DNA form, the CDR3 reads TGTGCCAGCAGCCCGTCCGGGACTAGCGGACCGTACGAGCAGTACTTC. This codes for CASSPSGTSGPYEQYF.

The genes are TRBV6-1 and TRBJ2-5, with 8 positions matching TRBD1. Germline CDR1 is MNHNS and CDR2 is SASEGT. J was trimmed by 2 bases and V by 3 bases; bases with no gene match: 14. CDR3 length: 18 amino acids. The CDR3 region is CASSDSAGGPQVQETQYF. In DNA form, the CDR3 reads TGTGCCAGCAGTGATTCGGCAGGGGGCCCCCAGGTGCAAGAGACCCAGTACTTC.

The rearrangement uses TRBV2 and TRBJ2-1, with a possible D match to TRBD1 (5 bases). Germline CDR1 and CDR2: SNHLY and FYNNEI. The CDR3 is 14 residues long. Trimming stripped 1 base from V and 8 bases from J, with 12 bases between. CDR3 in DNA: TGTGCCAGCAGTGAAGGGGGCAGAGTCTATGAGCAGTTCTTC. This encodes CASSEGGRVYEQFF. The complete variable domain, with remaining parts taken from reference TRBV2 and TRBJ2-1, reads EPEVTQTPSHQVTQMGQEVILRCVPISNHLYFYWYRQILGQKVEFLVSFYNNEISEKSEIFDDQFSVERPDGSNFTLKIRSTKLEDSAMYFCASSEGGRVYEQFFGPGTRLTVL.

In DNA, the CDR3 is TGTGCCAGCAGGAGCGAGCAGGGGGTCAACACTGAAGCTTTCTTT. Protein product: CASRSEQGVNTEAFF. This chain connects TRBV6-6 to TRBJ1-1; 7 nucleotides line up with TRBD1. V lost 6 bases to trimming and J lost 2 bases; unmatched junction nucleotides: 9. The CDR3 totals 15 residues. Germline V gene lookup returns CDR1 MNHNY and CDR2 SVGAGI (reference sequence).

The gene calls are TRBV28 and TRBJ1-1, with TRBD1 matching 7 bases. In germline, CDR1 is MDHEN, CDR2 SYDVKM. The CDR3 is made up of 14 amino acids. Trimming took 3 bases from V and 6 from J; bases not matched to a gene: 7. CDR3 amino acids: CASSLNQGEAEAFF. The CDR3 nucleotides read TGTGCCAGCAGTTTGAATCAGGGGGAGGCTGAAGCTTTCTTT.